Sequencing of this T cell receptor beta chain was carried out in a study of blood T cell repertoires in COVID-19. As for the study in general: The origin of the acute and convalescent COVID-19 samples was the United States, Italy and Spain. The cDNA or gDNA used as material had been derived from T cells, B-cell-depleted T cells, or PBMCs.

Per the authors' pipeline: Amplified reference gene primers provided the basis for estimating nucleated cell counts. TCRdb keeps only in-frame clones here, not all; method: immunoSEQ multiplex PCR. For V, J and clone size, that table is used; D and trimming come from the DNA. Here the sample spans fewer than 130,000 clones, approximately 90% being singletons. This TCR derives from a woman in her fifties or sixties with acute or convalescent COVID-19. The sample taken for sequencing was peripheral blood.

This CDR3 reads CASSIQGGATEAFF. The DNA for the CDR3 is TGCGCCAGCAGCATTCAGGGTGGGGCCACTGAAGCTTTCTTT. V is TRBV5-1 and J is TRBJ1-1; weak D call: TRBD1 (5 bases). Trimming removed 4 bases from V and 4 bases from J, with 14 bases in between. The CDR3 sequence is 14 residues long. The germline V gene has CDR1 SGHRS and CDR2 YFSETQ.